This T cell receptor beta chain is drawn from a study of glioma-infiltrating T cells after dendritic cell vaccination. Noted time point: after dendritic cell vaccination, including at tumor progression/relapse. Isocitrate dehydrogenase mutation was absent in all glioblastoma patients. TCRdb's table, derived via immunoSEQ multiplex PCR, lists solely in-frame clones and lacks some. The sample gives 70,000 to 100,000 clones, around 86% of which show up once; under 7% is in the top ten. This TCR derives from a human donor with glioblastoma. The input for sequencing was blood, taken after dendritic cell vaccination.

The CDR3 sequence is CASAREFYGYTF. In nucleotides, the CDR3 is TGTGCCAGCGCCAGGGAATTCTATGGCTACACCTTC. The chain couples TRBV5-5 to TRBJ1-2; perhaps TRBD1 as D (5 bases). CDR1 is SGHKS and CDR2 is YYEKEE in the germline V gene (reference sequence). This CDR3 has 12 residues. With 7 bases removed from V and 4 bases from J, the gap between germline ends came to 11 bases.